Listed here are 13 T cell receptor beta chains from one sample, sequenced in a study of T cells in Graves' hyperthyroidism and ophthalmopathy. TCR beta CDR3 region amplification was performed from RNA transcripts. RT-PCR in the first round (using the HTBI primer set) targeted the TCR CDR3. TCRdb reprocessed the multiplex PCR reads with MiXCR, giving one entry per CDR3 protein. The repertoire consists of hundreds of thousands of distinct CDR3 sequences, with more than 45% occurring once and the leading ten covering 8.2%. Source material: peripheral blood or thyroid tissue (not recorded which). The receptors derive from a young woman with Graves' hyperthyroidism.

The sample holds a few counts of this clonotype. The chain links TRBV5-1 to TRBJ1-4; 7 bases match TRBD1. Germline lookup yields CDR1 SGHRS and CDR2 YFSETQ. Losses at the gene ends were 4 bases for V and 8 bases for J; bases not matched to a gene: 8. The CDR3 spans 14 residues. The CDR3 region is CASSTTGPGEKLFF. The CDR3 region has the DNA TGCGCCAGCAGCACGACAGGGCCGGGGGAAAAACTGTTTTTT. Using reference TRBV5-1 and TRBJ1-4 for the parts outside the CDR3, the full variable domain is KAGVTQTPRYLIKTRGQQVTLSCSPISGHRSVSWYQQTPGQGLQFLFEYFSETQRNKGNFPGRFSGRQFSNSRSEMNVSTLELGDSALYLCASSTTGPGEKLFFGSGTQLSVL.

The chain combines TRBV11-2 with TRBJ2-7; tentatively, D is TRBD1 (5 bases). CDR3 length: 14 residues. V lost 7 bases to trimming and J lost 3 bases, with 16 bases between them. Germline loops: CDR1 SGHAT, CDR2 FQNNGV. The CDR3 DNA sequence: TGTGCCAGCACAGAGCAGGGATGGAACTACGAGCAGTACTTC. This sequence encodes CASTEQGWNYEQYF.

V and J are TRBV15 and TRBJ1-1; no firm D call. CDR3 size: 14 residues. The germline V gene encodes CDR1 LNHNV and CDR2 YYDKDF (reference sequence). V was trimmed by 3 bases and J by 2 bases, leaving 10 bases between them. In nucleotides, the CDR3 is TGTGCCACCAGCAGCCGGGGAGAAAACACTGAAGCTTTCTTT. Translating it yields CATSSRGENTEAFF.

This clonotype was counted once. The genes are TRBV7-9 and TRBJ2-7; no clear D. Matching the DNA end better, TRBJ2-1 makes the J call doubtful. From germline, CDR1 is SEHNR and CDR2 FQNEAQ (reference sequence). The CDR3 covers 15 residues. The CDR3 nucleotides read TGTGCCAGCAGCATAGTCGACCCCCTTGGCGAGGAGCAGTTCTTC. It specifies CASSIVDPLGEEQFF.

This chain joins TRBV5-1 and TRBJ2-7; D not certain. This CDR3 spans 14 amino acids. Germline-derived CDR1 and CDR2 are SGHRS and YFSETQ. Trimming removed 2 bases at V and 4 bases at J, with 13 bases between. The CDR3 reads CASSFSDGLYEQYF. CDR3 coding DNA: TGCGCCAGCAGCTTCTCGGACGGCCTATACGAGCAGTACTTC. Combining the CDR3 with reference TRBV5-1 and TRBJ2-7 gives the whole variable domain KAGVTQTPRYLIKTRGQQVTLSCSPISGHRSVSWYQQTPGQGLQFLFEYFSETQRNKGNFPGRFSGRQFSNSRSEMNVSTLELGDSALYLCASSFSDGLYEQYFGPGTRLTVT.

The V call is TRBV29-1, the J call TRBJ2-7, with TRBD2 matching over 7 bases. This CDR3 spans 15 amino acids. The germline CDR1 and CDR2 sequences are SQVTM and ANQGSEA. Unmatched junction bases numbered 14, after V lost 6 bases and J lost 3 bases. This chain's CDR3 is CSVRLGRAGDYEQYF. DNA for the CDR3: TGCAGCGTGCGACTGGGGAGGGCCGGAGACTACGAGCAGTACTTC.

The chain recombines TRBV7-9 with TRBJ2-7; 10 nucleotides line up with TRBD1. Germline V lookup: CDR1 SEHNR, CDR2 FQNEAQ (reference sequence). The junction had 13 bases not matched to a gene; V was cut back by 5 bases and J by 6 bases. CDR3 length: 16 amino acids. The DNA of the CDR3 is TGTGCCAGCAGCCCGGACAGGGGGTCCCTTATCGTCGAGCAGTACTTC. It yields the protein CASSPDRGSLIVEQYF.

This clonotype was found once. The V call is TRBV7-2, the J call TRBJ2-3; 7 bases map to TRBD2. Germline CDR1 reads SGHTA; CDR2 reads FQGNSA. Unmatched junction bases numbered 5, after V lost 2 bases and J lost 0 bases. The CDR3 extends over 16 amino acids. CDR3 in DNA: TGTGCCAGCAGCTTAACAAGCGGGGCTAGCACAGATACGCAGTATTTT. It is translated as CASSLTSGASTDTQYF.

Here the CDR3 DNA reads TGCAGTGCTAGAGAAATCCCGGGACTAGCGGCCGAGACCCAGTACTTC. Its translation is CSAREIPGLAAETQYF. The chain links TRBV20-1 to TRBJ2-5; 11 bases agree with TRBD2. Germline CDR1 reads DFQATT; CDR2 reads SNEGSKA (reference sequence). The CDR3 is 16 amino acids. The ends lost 0 bases at V and 5 bases at J; junction bases unmatched: 8.

This clonotype was picked up many times. This chain joins TRBV7-9 and TRBJ1-1; D might be TRBD1 (5 bases). CDR3 length equals 14 residues. V was shortened by 4 bases and J by 8 bases, with 17 bases between the two germline ends. The germline gives CDR1 SEHNR, CDR2 FQNEAQ (reference sequence). The CDR3 DNA follows: TGTGCCAGCAGCTGGACCGGGACGCAGAACGAAGCTTTCTTT. This translates into CASSWTGTQNEAFF.

This clonotype has a handful of counts. The chain links TRBV6-1 to TRBJ2-5, with TRBD2 matching over 7 bases. The CDR3 has 16 amino acids. Germline CDR1 and CDR2: MNHNS and SASEGT. J lost 7 bases, V lost 6 bases, and 17 bases had no gene match. DNA for the CDR3: TGTGCCAGCAGCAAACGAAGTGCGGAGAGCGGGACGACCCAGTACTTC. It codes for CASSKRSAESGTTQYF.

J is TRBJ1-1 and V is TRBV29-1, with a tentative D call TRBD1 (5 bases). The germline V gene encodes CDR1 SQVTM and CDR2 ANQGSEA. This CDR3 spans 14 amino acids. V was shortened by 5 bases and J by 0 bases, with 13 bases between the two germline ends. The CDR3 bases are TGCAGCGTTACAACCGGGACGGTGAACACTGAAGCTTTCTTT. It is translated as CSVTTGTVNTEAFF.

V usage is TRBV14 and J usage is TRBJ1-2; TRBD1 might be the D (5 bases). Trimming took off 3 bases at V and 5 bases at J, with 13 bases between the two ends. The CDR3 spans 14 residues. Per germline, CDR1 SGHDN and CDR2 FVKESK. The CDR3 here is CASSHPDRGYGYTF. CDR3 sequence (DNA): TGTGCCAGCAGCCACCCCGATAGGGGTTATGGCTACACCTTC.